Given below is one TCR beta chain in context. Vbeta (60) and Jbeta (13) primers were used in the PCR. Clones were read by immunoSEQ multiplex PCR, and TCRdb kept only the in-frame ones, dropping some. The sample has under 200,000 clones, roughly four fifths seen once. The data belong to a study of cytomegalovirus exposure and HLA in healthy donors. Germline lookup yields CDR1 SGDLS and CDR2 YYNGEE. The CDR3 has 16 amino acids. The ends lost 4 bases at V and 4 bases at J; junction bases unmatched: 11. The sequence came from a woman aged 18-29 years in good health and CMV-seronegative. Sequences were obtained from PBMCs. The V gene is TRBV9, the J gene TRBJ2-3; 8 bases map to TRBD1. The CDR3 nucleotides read TGTGCCAGCAGCCCCCGAGACAGGGGAAGTGCAGATACGCAGTATTTT. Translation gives CASSPRDRGSADTQYF.